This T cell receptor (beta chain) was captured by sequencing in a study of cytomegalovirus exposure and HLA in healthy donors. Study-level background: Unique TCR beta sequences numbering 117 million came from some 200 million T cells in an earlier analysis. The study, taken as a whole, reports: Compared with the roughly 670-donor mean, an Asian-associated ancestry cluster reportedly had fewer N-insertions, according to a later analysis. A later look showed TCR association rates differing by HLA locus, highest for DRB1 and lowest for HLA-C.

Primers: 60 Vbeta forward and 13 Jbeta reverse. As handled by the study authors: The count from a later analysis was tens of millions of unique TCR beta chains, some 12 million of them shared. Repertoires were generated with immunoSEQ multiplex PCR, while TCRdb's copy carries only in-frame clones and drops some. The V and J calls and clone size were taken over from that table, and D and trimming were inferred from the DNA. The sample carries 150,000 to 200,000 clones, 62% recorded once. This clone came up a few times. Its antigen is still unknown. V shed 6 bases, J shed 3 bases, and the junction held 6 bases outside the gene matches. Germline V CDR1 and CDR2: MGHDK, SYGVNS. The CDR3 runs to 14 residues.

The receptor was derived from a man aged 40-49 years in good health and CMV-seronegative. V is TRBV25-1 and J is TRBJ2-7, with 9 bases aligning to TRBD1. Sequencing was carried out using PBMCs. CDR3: CASRGQGSFYEQYF. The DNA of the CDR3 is TGTGCCAGCAGAGGACAGGGGTCCTTCTACGAGCAGTACTTC.